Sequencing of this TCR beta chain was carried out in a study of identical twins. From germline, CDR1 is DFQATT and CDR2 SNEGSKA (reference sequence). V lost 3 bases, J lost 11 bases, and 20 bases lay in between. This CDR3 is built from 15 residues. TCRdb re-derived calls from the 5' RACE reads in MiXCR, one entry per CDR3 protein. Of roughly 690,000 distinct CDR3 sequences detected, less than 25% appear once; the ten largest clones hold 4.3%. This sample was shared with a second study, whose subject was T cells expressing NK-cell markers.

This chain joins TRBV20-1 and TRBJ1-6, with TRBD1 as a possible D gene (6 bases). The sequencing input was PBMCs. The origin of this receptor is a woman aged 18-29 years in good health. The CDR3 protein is CSARTGGNEMPPLHF. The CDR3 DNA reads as TGCAGTGCTAGGACCGGGGGCAATGAGATGCCACCCCTCCACTTT.